A selection of T cell receptor beta chains follows, all from one sample in a study of long-term antiretroviral therapy in people with HIV. Produced via immunoSEQ multiplex PCR; TCRdb's table is partial and in-frame only. The sample consists of 30,000 or so clones, 70% to 85% of them appearing once. This specimen consisted of unsorted PBMCs, obtained 3 years after starting antiretroviral therapy. The receptors stem from a man in his forties with HIV. CDR3s include the opening cysteine and the closing phenylalanine or tryptophan. A D gene is named only where the DNA matches it firmly. Not every row has a clone size; where given, it reads once, few, many or a size class.

>TRBV21-1|once|TRBJ2-2|NA
CASSKPGLAGDFANTGELFF
TGTGCCAGCAGCAAACCGGGACTAGCGGGGGATTTCGCGAACACCGGGGAGCTGTTTTTT
>TRBV11-3|NA|TRBJ2-7|NA
CASSFSPTGTYEQYF
TGTGCCAGCAGCTTTTCGCCAACTGGAACCTACGAGCAGTACTTC
>TRBV10-2|NA|TRBJ2-6|NA
CASSEPGWGGSSGANVLTF
TGCGCCAGCAGTGAGCCCGGTTGGGGAGGAAGCTCTGGGGCCAACGTCCTGACTTTC
>TRBV2|few|TRBJ1-5|NA
CASSPTAGPQHF
TGTGCCAGCAGCCCGACGGCTGGGCCCCAGCATTTT
>TRBV5-1|NA|TRBJ1-3|NA
CASSPGEPSGNTIYF
TGCGCCAGCAGCCCGGGGGAACCCTCTGGAAACACCATATATTTT
>TRBV29-1|NA|TRBJ1-5|NA
CSVGRGLNQPQHF
TGCAGCGTTGGCCGGGGCCTGAATCAGCCCCAGCATTTT
>TRBV11-2|NA|TRBJ1-5|NA
CASPRDSNQPQHF
TGTGCCAGTCCCCGGGACAGCAATCAGCCCCAGCATTTT
>TRBV7-8|few|TRBJ2-7|NA
CASSKQRRPEQYF
TGTGCCAGCAGCAAACAGCGACGTCCCGAGCAGTACTTC
>TRBV25-1|NA|TRBJ1-1|NA
CASRVAGTEAFF
TGTGCCAGCAGGGTGGCGGGCACTGAAGCTTTCTTT
>TRBV29-1|NA|TRBJ2-7|NA
CSVEGGLSGEQYF
TGCAGCGTTGAGGGGGGACTGAGTGGCGAGCAGTACTTC
>TRBV21-1|NA|TRBJ1-3|NA
CASYAGTNSGNTIYF
TGTGCCAGCTACGCGGGGACAAACTCTGGAAACACCATATATTTT
>TRBV29-1|NA|TRBJ2-5|TRBD1
CSVPWDSIQETQYF
TGCAGCGTTCCATGGGACAGCATTCAAGAGACCCAGTACTTC
>TRBV5-4|NA|TRBJ1-3|NA
CASSRSGLRGGNTIYF
TGTGCCAGCAGCCGGAGCGGGCTCCGGGGTGGAAACACCATATATTTT
>TRBV21-1|few|TRBJ1-2|NA
CASSKDNRHNYGYTF
TGTGCCAGCAGCAAAGATAACAGGCATAACTATGGCTACACCTTC
>TRBV18|NA|TRBJ1-2|TRBD1
CASSPSGGYGYTF
TGTGCCAGCTCACCTTCAGGGGGCTATGGCTACACCTTC
>TRBV27|NA|TRBJ2-1|NA
CASSFGKLSTGSSYNEQFF
TGTGCCAGCAGTTTTGGGAAACTCTCGACAGGTAGCTCCTACAATGAGCAGTTCTTC
>TRBV4-1|NA|TRBJ1-6|NA
CASSQDGRGARSPLHF
TGCGCCAGCAGCCAAGACGGGAGGGGGGCTAGATCACCCCTCCACTTT
>TRBV5-1|NA|TRBJ1-1|TRBD1
CASSVQQGWNTEAFF
TGCGCCAGCAGCGTTCAACAGGGGTGGAACACTGAAGCTTTCTTT
>TRBV18|NA|TRBJ2-5|TRBD1
CASSPGTEQETQYF
TGTGCCAGCTCACCCGGGACAGAACAAGAGACCCAGTACTTC
>TRBV7-3|NA|TRBJ2-7|NA
CASSLAYYEQYF
TGTGCCAGCAGCTTAGCTTACTACGAGCAGTACTTC
>TRBV5-1|NA|TRBJ2-5|NA
CASTLRQGRETQYF
TGCGCCAGCACCCTGAGGCAGGGGAGAGAGACCCAGTACTTC
>TRBV7-8|NA|TRBJ2-7|TRBD2
CASSVGGSRHEQYF
TGTGCCAGCAGCGTGGGCGGGAGTAGACACGAGCAGTACTTC
>TRBV4-1|NA|TRBJ2-7|TRBD1
CASSQPGQISYEQYF
TGCGCCAGCAGCCAGCCGGGACAGATATCCTACGAGCAGTACTTC
>TRBV13|once|TRBJ1-1|NA
CASSSVTVNTEAFF
TGTGCCAGCAGCTCGGTGACCGTGAACACTGAAGCTTTCTTT
>TRBV5-1|NA|TRBJ2-1|NA
CASSLGGDSYNEQFF
TGCGCCAGCAGCTTGGGCGGCGACTCCTACAATGAGCAGTTCTTC
>TRBV10-3|NA|TRBJ1-3|NA
CAISDPQGNTIYF
TGTGCCATCAGTGACCCACAGGGAAACACCATATATTTT
>TRBV2|NA|TRBJ1-4|NA
CASSEKGNNEKLFF
TGTGCCAGCAGTGAGAAGGGGAATAATGAAAAACTGTTTTTT
>TRBV10-3|NA|TRBJ1-2|NA
CAISATDYGYTF
TGTGCCATCTCAGCGACAGACTATGGCTACACCTTC